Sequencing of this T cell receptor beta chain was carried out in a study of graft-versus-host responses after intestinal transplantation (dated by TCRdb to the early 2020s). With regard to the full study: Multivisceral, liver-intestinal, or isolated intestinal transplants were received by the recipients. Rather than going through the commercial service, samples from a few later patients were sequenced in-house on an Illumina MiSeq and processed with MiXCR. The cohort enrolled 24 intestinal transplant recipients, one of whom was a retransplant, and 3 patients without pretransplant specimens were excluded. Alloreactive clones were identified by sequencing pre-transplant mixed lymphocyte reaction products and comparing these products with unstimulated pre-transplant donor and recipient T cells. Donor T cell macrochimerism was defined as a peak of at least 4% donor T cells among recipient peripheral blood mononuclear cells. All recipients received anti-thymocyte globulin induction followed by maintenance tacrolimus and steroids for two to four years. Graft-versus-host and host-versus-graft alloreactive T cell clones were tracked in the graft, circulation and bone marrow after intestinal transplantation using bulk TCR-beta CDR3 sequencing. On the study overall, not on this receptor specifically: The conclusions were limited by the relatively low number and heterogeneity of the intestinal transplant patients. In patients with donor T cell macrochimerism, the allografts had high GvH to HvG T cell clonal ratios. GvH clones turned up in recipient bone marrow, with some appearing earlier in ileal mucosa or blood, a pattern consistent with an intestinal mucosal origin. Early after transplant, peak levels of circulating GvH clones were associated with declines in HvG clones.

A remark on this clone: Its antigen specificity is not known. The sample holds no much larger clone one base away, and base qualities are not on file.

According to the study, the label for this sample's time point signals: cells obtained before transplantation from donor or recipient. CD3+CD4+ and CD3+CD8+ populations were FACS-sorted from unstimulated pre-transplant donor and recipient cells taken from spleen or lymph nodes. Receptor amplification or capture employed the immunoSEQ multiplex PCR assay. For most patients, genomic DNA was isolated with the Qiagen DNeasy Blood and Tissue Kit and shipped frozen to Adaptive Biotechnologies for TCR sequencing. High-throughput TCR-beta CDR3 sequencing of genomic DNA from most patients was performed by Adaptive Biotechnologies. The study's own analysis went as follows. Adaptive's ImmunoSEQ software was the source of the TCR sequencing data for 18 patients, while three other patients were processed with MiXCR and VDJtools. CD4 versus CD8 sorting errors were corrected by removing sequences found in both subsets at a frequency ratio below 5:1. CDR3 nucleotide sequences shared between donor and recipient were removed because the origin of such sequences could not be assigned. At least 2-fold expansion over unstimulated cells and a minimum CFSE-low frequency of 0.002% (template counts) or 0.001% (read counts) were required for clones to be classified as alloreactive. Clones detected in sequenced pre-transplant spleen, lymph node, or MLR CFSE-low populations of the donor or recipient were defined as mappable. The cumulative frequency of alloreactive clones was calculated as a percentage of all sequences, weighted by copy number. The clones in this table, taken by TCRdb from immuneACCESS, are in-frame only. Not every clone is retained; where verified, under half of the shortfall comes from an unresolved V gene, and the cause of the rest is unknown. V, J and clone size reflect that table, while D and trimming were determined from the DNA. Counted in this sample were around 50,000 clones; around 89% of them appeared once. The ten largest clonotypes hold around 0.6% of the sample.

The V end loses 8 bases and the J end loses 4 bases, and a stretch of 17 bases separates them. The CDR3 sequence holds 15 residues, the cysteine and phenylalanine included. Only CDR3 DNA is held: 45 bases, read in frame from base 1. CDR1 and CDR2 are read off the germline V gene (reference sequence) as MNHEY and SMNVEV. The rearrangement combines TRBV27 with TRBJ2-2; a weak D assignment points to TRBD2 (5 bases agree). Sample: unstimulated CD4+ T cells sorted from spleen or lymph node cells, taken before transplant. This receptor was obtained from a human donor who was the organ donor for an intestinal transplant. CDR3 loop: CASHSVGQSTGELFF. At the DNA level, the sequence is TGTGCCAGCCATAGCGTCGGCCAGAGCACCGGGGAGCTGTTTTTT.